The 8 T cell receptor beta chains below were found in one sample sequenced in a study of T cell repertoires in cytomegalovirus infection. TCRdb analysed the reads with MiXCR anew, one entry per CDR3 protein. The sample shows 100,000 to 150,000 distinct CDR3 sequences, roughly a quarter of them seen only once. Their recognized antigens are unknown. The specimen sequenced was PBMCs, sequenced either directly or after in vitro stimulation (not recorded which). All receptors come from a human donor in good health (CMV status not recorded). Some clones in this sample may be carry-over from other donors' samples.

This chain uses TRBV7-2 with TRBJ2-5, with D possibly being TRBD1 or TRBD2 (7 bases each). Trimming removed 5 bases from V and 12 bases from J, with 22 bases in between. CDR1 is SGHTA and CDR2 is FQGNSA in the germline V gene. The CDR3 contains 14 residues. The CDR3 DNA is TGTGCCAGCAGCGCGTCCCAGGGGGGGCAGGGCGAGTACTTC. Translating it yields CASSASQGGQGEYF.

There are a few counts of this clonotype. V is TRBV19 and J is TRBJ2-7; D may match TRBD1 or TRBD2 (7 bases each). Germline V gene lookup returns CDR1 LNHDA and CDR2 SQIVND (reference sequence). The CDR3 contains 16 residues. Trimming pared 7 bases from V and 3 bases from J, leaving 22 bases between. CDR3 coding DNA: TGTGCCAGTACTCCCCGGCAGGGGGAGGGCCGCTACGAGCAGTACTTC. It translates to CASTPRQGEGRYEQYF.

V is TRBV7-2 and J is TRBJ2-3, with 7 bases that match TRBD1. The CDR3 runs 13 residues. The V and J ends lost 5 bases and 3 bases, in that order; junction bases with no gene match: 2. The germline gives CDR1 SGHTA, CDR2 FQGNSA. CDR3 in amino acids: CASSQQGTDTQYF. In DNA, the CDR3 is TGTGCCAGCAGCCAACAGGGGACAGATACGCAGTATTTT.

This chain connects TRBV19 to TRBJ1-2; TRBD1 is a possible D gene (6 bases). CDR3 length equals 15 residues. Germline CDR1 LNHDA, CDR2 SQIVND (reference sequence). Trimming took 6 bases from V and 0 from J, leaving 14 bases between them. As DNA, the CDR3 is TGTGCCAGTAGGGAAGTGGGACAACCTAACTATGGCTACACCTTC. It codes for CASREVGQPNYGYTF. The whole variable domain, filled in from reference TRBV19 and TRBJ1-2, reads DGGITQSPKYLFRKEGQNVTLSCEQNLNHDAMYWYRQDPGQGLRLIYYSQIVNDFQKGDIAEGYSVSREKKESFPLTVTSAQKNPTAFYLCASREVGQPNYGYTFGSGTRLTVV.

This clonotype occurred a few times. The chain recombines TRBV5-4 with TRBJ2-5; possible D gene TRBD2, 5 bases. Germline loops: CDR1 SGHNT, CDR2 YYREEE (reference sequence). The CDR3 extends over 16 amino acids. V was trimmed by 4 bases and J by 5 bases, leaving 21 bases between them. This chain's CDR3 is CASSTKGELRGETQYF. In nucleotides, the CDR3 is TGTGCCAGCAGCACGAAGGGTGAACTGCGAGGGGAGACCCAGTACTTC.

This clonotype has just a few counts. The chain employs TRBV14 and TRBJ2-1, with D unresolved. The CDR3 has 14 amino acids. Germline CDR1 and CDR2: SGHDN and FVKESK. Between the trimmed V and J ends, which lost 4 bases and 9 bases, there was a span of 16 bases. The CDR3 reads CASSLRPTVVEQFF. CDR3 DNA: TGTGCCAGCAGCCTTCGACCCACAGTAGTTGAGCAGTTCTTC.

This clonotype turned up a few times. The chain joins TRBV27 to TRBJ2-3, with D possibly being TRBD2 (6 bases). V shed 6 bases and J shed 3 bases, with 10 bases lying between them. CDR1 is MNHEY, CDR2 SMNVEV, per germline (reference sequence). This CDR3 contains 13 residues. CDR3 in DNA: TGTGCCAGCAGCCCAGGGAGGACAGATACGCAGTATTTT. Its protein product is CASSPGRTDTQYF.

The chain has TRBV28 and TRBJ1-5; TRBD1 matches at 8 bases. Germline loops: CDR1 MDHEN, CDR2 SYDVKM. V trimming: 7 bases; J trimming: 5 bases; junction bases outside the gene matches: 4. The CDR3 covers 13 residues. CDR3: CASIPTGDQPQHF. As DNA, the CDR3 is TGTGCCAGCATCCCGACAGGGGATCAGCCCCAGCATTTT.